A single sample is the source of the 9 T cell receptor beta chains below, sequenced in a study of OX40 agonist ivuxolimab in advanced cancers. This table comes from immunoSEQ multiplex PCR, and its TCRdb copy is limited to in-frame clones, with some not included. The table records roughly 70,000 clones, roughly 82% of them present only once. The sample in question was CD4+ or CD8+ T cells sorted from blood, obtained in a trial of the OX40 agonist ivuxolimab. The receptors derive from an adult with an advanced solid tumor such as melanoma, head and neck, liver or kidney cancer.

The V and J genes are TRBV11-2 and TRBJ2-7; possible D gene TRBD2, 5 bases. Germline CDR1 is SGHAT and CDR2 is FQNNGV. V lost 7 bases and J 6 bases, leaving 19 bases between the germline ends. The CDR3 runs 14 residues. CDR3 region: CASNPAGVRSEQYF. The CDR3 DNA is TGTGCCAGCAACCCCGCCGGGGTACGCAGCGAGCAGTACTTC. Looking up the rest from reference TRBV11-2 and TRBJ2-7 gives the full variable domain: EAGVAQSPRYKIIEKRQSVAFWCNPISGHATLYWYQQILGQGPKLLIQFQNNGVVDDSQLPKDRFSAERLKGVDSTLKIQPAKLEDSAVYLCASNPAGVRSEQYFGPGTRLTVT.

The chain links TRBV6-6 to TRBJ1-1; 10 bases are a match to TRBD1. Per the germline V gene, CDR1 is MNHNY and CDR2 is SVGAGI (reference sequence). Trimming removed 10 bases from V and 8 bases from J; junction bases left unmatched: 10. The CDR3 consists of 13 residues. CDR3 sequence: CATLMTGGIEAFF. CDR3 DNA: TGTGCCACCCTCATGACAGGGGGCATAGAAGCTTTCTTT.

The V call is TRBV20-1, the J call TRBJ2-1, with D perhaps TRBD2 (6 bases). The CDR3 is made up of 11 amino acids. Germline assignment: CDR1 DFQATT and CDR2 SNEGSKA (reference sequence). With 6 bases removed from V and 15 bases from J, the gap between germline ends came to 18 bases. CDR3 coding DNA: TGCAGTGCCAAGGGACTGGCGGCTCCGTTCTTC. Amino acid sequence: CSAKGLAAPFF.

A few counts support this clone. The chain recombines TRBV28 with TRBJ1-1; 7 bases align to TRBD1. The CDR3 has 15 amino acids. The V gene end was trimmed by 5 bases and the J gene end by 11 bases; junction bases not matched to a gene: 17. Germline values: CDR1 MDHEN, CDR2 SYDVKM. This chain's CDR3 is CASSTIGQAPGRAFF. The CDR3 DNA is TGTGCCAGCAGTACGATCGGACAGGCGCCCGGACGGGCTTTCTTT.

This clone has only a few counts. The rearrangement joins TRBV11-2 to TRBJ1-5; D gene ambiguous. This CDR3 is 13 amino acids long. The V gene's germline CDR1 is SGHAT and CDR2 FQNNGV. V lost 0 bases and J lost 12, with 12 bases in between. CDR3 nucleotide sequence: TGTGCCAGCAGCTTAGATCAAATGTATAGCCAGCATTTT. Protein product: CASSLDQMYSQHF.

V usage is TRBV15 and J usage is TRBJ2-5; 7 nucleotides line up with TRBD2. CDR1 and CDR2 (germline): LNHNV, YYDKDF (reference sequence). The CDR3 extends over 15 amino acids. J was trimmed by 5 bases and V by 3 bases; bases with no gene match: 9. For the CDR3, the DNA is TGTGCCACCAGCAGGAGGGGAGGGAATCGGGAGACCCAGTACTTC. Amino acid sequence: CATSRRGGNRETQYF.

J is TRBJ2-3 and V is TRBV20-1; D gene unclear. This CDR3 is 11 amino acids long. V lost 4 bases to trimming and J lost 5 bases, with 7 bases between them. Germline-derived CDR1 and CDR2 are DFQATT and SNEGSKA (reference sequence). This CDR3 is CSANVVDTQYF. DNA of the CDR3: TGCAGTGCTAATGTCGTAGATACGCAGTATTTT.

The rearrangement links TRBV7-2 to TRBJ2-1, with TRBD1 matching 10 bases. The germline V gene has CDR1 SGHTA and CDR2 FQGNSA. Unmatched junction bases numbered 8, after V lost 9 bases and J lost 3 bases. The CDR3 is 15 residues long. In DNA, the CDR3 is TGTGCCAGTACCTCCGGGACAGGGGTCTACAATGAGCAGTTCTTC. It yields the protein CASTSGTGVYNEQFF.

This rearrangement joins TRBV6-6 to TRBJ1-2; tentatively, D is TRBD1 (6 bases). Germline assignment: CDR1 MNHNY and CDR2 SVGAGI (reference sequence). Trimming took off 6 bases at V and 7 bases at J, with 15 bases between the two ends. The CDR3 sequence is 13 residues long. DNA of the CDR3: TGTGCCAGCAGCCCGCCAGGGGTTGTTGGCTACACCTTC. Its protein is CASSPPGVVGYTF.